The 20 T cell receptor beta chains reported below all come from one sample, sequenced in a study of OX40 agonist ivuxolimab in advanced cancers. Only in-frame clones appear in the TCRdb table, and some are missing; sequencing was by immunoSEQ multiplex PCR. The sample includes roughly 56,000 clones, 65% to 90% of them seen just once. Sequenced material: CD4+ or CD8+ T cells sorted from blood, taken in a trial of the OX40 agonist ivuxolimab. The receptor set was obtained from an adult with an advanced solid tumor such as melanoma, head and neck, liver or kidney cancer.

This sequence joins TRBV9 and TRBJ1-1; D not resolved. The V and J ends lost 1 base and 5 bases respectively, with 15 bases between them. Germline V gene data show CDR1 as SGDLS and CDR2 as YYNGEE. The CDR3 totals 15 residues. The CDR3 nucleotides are TGTGCCAGCAGCGTACCTGTAGTGATGGAGACTGAAGCTTTCTTT. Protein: CASSVPVVMETEAFF. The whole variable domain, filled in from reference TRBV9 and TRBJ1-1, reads DSGVTQTPKHLITATGQRVTLRCSPRSGDLSVYWYQQSLDQGLQFLIQYYNGEERAKGNILERFSAQQFPDLHSELNLSSLELGDSALYFCASSVPVVMETEAFFGQGTRLTVV.

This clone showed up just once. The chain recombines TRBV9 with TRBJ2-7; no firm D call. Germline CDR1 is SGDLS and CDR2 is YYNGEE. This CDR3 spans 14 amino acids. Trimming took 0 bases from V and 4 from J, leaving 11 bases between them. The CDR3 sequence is CASSVDNRRYEQYF. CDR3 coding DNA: TGTGCCAGCAGCGTAGATAATAGACGGTACGAGCAGTACTTC.

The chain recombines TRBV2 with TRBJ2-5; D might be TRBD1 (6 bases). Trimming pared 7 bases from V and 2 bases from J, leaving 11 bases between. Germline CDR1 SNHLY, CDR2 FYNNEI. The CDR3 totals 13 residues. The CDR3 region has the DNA TGTGCCAGCACAGGGCAGGGGCAAGAGACCCAGTACTTC. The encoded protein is CASTGQGQETQYF.

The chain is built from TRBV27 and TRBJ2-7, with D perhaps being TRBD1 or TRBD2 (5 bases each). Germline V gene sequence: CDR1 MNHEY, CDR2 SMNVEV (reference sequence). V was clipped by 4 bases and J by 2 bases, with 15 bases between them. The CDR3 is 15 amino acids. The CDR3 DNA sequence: TGTGCCAGCAGTTACGGGACCAACAATCCCTACGAGCAGTACTTC. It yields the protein CASSYGTNNPYEQYF.

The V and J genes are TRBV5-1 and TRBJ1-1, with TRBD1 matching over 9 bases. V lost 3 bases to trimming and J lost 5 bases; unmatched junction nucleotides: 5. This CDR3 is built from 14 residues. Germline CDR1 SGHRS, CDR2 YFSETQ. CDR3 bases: TGCGCCAGCAGCTCGGGACAGGGTGGGACTGAAGCTTTCTTT. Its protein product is CASSSGQGGTEAFF.

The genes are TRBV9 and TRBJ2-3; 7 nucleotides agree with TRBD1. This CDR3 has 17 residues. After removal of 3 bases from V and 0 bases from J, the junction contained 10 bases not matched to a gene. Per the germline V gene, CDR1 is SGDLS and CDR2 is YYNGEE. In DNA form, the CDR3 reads TGTGCCAGCAGCGCCAGGGGACAGCGGTCTAGCACAGATACGCAGTATTTT. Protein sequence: CASSARGQRSSTDTQYF.

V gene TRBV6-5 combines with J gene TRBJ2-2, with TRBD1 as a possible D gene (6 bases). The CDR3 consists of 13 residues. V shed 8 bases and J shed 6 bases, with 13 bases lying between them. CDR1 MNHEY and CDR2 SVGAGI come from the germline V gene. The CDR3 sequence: CASCRGVPGELFF. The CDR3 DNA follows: TGTGCCAGCTGCAGGGGAGTCCCCGGGGAGCTGTTTTTT.

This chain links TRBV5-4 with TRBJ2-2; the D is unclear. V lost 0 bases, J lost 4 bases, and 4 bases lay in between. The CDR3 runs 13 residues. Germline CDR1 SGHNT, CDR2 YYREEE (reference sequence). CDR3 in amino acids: CASSLEITGELFF. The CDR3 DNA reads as TGTGCCAGCAGCTTGGAGATCACCGGGGAGCTGTTTTTT.

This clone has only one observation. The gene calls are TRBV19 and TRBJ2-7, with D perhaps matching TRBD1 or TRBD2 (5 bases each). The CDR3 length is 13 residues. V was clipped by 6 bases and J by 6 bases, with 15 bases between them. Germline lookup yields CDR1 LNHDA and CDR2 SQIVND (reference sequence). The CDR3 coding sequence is TGTGCCAGTAGATGGGACCGAGTCAGCGAGCAGTACTTC. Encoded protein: CASRWDRVSEQYF. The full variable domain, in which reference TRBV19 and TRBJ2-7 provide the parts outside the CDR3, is DGGITQSPKYLFRKEGQNVTLSCEQNLNHDAMYWYRQDPGQGLRLIYYSQIVNDFQKGDIAEGYSVSREKKESFPLTVTSAQKNPTAFYLCASRWDRVSEQYFGPGTRLTVT.

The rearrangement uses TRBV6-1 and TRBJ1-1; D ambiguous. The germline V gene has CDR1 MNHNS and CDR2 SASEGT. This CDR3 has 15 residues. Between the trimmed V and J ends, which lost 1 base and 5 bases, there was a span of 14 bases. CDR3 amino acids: CASSEVVGFWTEAFF. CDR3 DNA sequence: TGTGCCAGCAGTGAAGTCGTGGGTTTTTGGACTGAAGCTTTCTTT.

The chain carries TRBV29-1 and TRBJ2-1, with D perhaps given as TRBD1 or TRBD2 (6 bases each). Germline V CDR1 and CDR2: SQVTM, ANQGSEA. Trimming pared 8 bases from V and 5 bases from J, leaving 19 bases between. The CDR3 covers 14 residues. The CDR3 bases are TGCAGCCAAAAAGGGGGGACCCCTAACAATGAGCAGTTCTTC. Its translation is CSQKGGTPNNEQFF.

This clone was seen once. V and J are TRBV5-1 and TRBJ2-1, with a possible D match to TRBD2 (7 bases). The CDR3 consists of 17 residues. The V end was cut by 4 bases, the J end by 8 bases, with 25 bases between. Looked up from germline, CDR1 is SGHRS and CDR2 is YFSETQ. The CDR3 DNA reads TGCGCCAGCAGCCCGGGGGGAGGGGGGCGCGTATTTTATGAGCAGTTCTTC. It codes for CASSPGGGGRVFYEQFF.

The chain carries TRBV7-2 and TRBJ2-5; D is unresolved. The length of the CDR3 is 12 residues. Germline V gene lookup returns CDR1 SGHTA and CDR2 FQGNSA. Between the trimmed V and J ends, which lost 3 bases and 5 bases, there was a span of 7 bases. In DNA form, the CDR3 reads TGTGCCAGCAGCTTGATGGGGGAGACCCAGTACTTC. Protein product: CASSLMGETQYF. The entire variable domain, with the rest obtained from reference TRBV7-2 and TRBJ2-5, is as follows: GAGVSQSPSNKVTEKGKDVELRCDPISGHTALYWYRQSLGQGLEFLIYFQGNSAPDKSGLPSDRFSAERTGGSVSTLTIQRTQQEDSAVYLCASSLMGETQYFGPGTRLLVL.

The CDR3: CASSLLAGGTYEQYF. CDR3 nucleotides: TGTGCCAGCTCGTTACTAGCGGGGGGAACCTACGAGCAGTACTTC. The chain carries TRBV18 and TRBJ2-7; 12 nucleotides agree with TRBD2. Trimming took 6 bases from V and 2 from J; bases not matched to a gene: 5. CDR1 is KGHSH, CDR2 LQKENI, per germline. CDR3 size: 15 residues.

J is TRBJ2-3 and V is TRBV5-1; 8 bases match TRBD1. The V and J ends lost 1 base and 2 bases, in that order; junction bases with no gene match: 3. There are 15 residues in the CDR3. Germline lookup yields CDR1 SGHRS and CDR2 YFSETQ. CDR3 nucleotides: TGCGCCAGCAGCTTGACAGGGGGTCCCACAGATACGCAGTATTTT. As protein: CASSLTGGPTDTQYF.

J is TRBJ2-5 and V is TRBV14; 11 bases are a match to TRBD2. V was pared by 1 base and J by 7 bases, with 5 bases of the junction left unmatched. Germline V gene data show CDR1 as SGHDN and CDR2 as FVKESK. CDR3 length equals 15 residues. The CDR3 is CASSQVAGGLGTQYF. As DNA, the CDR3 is TGTGCCAGCAGCCAAGTAGCGGGGGGGCTCGGGACCCAGTACTTC.

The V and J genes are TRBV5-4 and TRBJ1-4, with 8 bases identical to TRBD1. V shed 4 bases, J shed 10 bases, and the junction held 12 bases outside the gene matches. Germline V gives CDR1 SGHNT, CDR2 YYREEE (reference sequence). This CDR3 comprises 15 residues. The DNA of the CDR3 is TGTGCCAGCAGCGACCAGACAGGGGCTTTGGTAAAACTGTTTTTT. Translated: CASSDQTGALVKLFF.

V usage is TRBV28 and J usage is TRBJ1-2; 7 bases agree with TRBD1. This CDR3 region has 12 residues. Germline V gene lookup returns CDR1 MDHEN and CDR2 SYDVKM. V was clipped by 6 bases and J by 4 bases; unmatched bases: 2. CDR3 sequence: CASRSGGYGYTF. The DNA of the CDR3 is TGTGCCAGCAGATCAGGGGGCTATGGCTACACCTTC.

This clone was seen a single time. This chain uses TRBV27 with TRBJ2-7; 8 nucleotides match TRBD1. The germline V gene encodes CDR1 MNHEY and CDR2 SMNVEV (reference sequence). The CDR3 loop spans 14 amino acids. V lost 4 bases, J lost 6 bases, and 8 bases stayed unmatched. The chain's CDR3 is CASSYSPTGAEQYF. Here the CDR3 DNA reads TGTGCCAGCAGTTATAGCCCGACAGGGGCCGAGCAGTACTTC.

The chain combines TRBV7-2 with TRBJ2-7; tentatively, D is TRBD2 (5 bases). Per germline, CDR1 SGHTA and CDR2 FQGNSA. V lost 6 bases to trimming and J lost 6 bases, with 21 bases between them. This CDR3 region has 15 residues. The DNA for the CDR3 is TGTGCCAGCAGTCCCCCCAGCGGCTACCGACGCGAGCAGTACTTC. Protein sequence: CASSPPSGYRREQYF.